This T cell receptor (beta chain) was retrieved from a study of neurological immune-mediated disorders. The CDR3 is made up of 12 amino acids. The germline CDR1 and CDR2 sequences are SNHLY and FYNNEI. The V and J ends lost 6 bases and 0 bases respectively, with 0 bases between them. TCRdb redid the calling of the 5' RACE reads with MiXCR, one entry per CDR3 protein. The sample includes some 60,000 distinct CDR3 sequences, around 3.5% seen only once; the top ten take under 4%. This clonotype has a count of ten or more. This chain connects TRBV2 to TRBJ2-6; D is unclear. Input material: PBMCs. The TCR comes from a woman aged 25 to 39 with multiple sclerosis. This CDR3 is CASSSGANVLTF. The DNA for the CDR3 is TGTGCCAGCAGCTCTGGGGCCAACGTCCTGACTTTC.